These T cell receptor beta chains were read from a single sample in a study of blood T cell repertoires in COVID-19. The table came from immunoSEQ multiplex PCR; TCRdb's copy has only in-frame clones and leaves some out. The repertoire holds some 200,000 clones, with about four fifths as singletons. The sample was PBMCs or T cells enriched from blood (not recorded which). The receptors were sampled from a woman between 40 and 50 years old with acute COVID-19. The CDR3 runs from the conserved cysteine through the conserved F or W.

TRBJ1-6 TRBV10-1 CASRDNNNSPLHF
TRBJ2-6 TRBV28 CASSPSNSGANVLTF
TRBJ2-3 TRBV11-2 CASSLAGGPTFTDTQYF
TRBJ2-1 TRBV19 CASSIDQGALREQFF
TRBJ2-1 TRBV29-1 CSVGGMGAGTGTEQFF
TRBJ2-7 TRBV5-4 CASSDRDRGQYEQYF
TRBJ1-1 TRBV7-9 CASSLGQGADEAFF
TRBJ2-1 TRBV5-1 CASSPKRDNYNEQFF
TRBJ1-5 TRBV10-2 CASSGPGNNQPQHF
TRBJ2-1 TRBV10-1 CASSEAREGPGNEQFF
TRBJ1-1 TRBV2 CASIRRVNTEAFF
TRBJ2-2 TRBV7-3 CASTADTGELFF
TRBJ2-1 TRBV10-3 CAISDPGHNNEQFF
TRBJ2-2 TRBV19 CASSLGTSNTGELFF
TRBJ1-5 TRBV29-1 CSAGDSYSNQPQHF
TRBJ2-5 TRBV5-4 CASSLRDKEPETQYF
TRBJ1-2 TRBV5-6 CASSLRTGDYGYTF
TRBJ1-2 TRBV19 CASSTYRQGINGYTF
TRBJ1-6 TRBV4-1 CASSQEDTGPLHF
TRBJ1-4 TRBV7-9 CASRLGGGEKLFF
TRBJ2-7 TRBV2 CASLRFAGLAYEQYF
TRBJ2-7 TRBV4-3 CASSQEYTRLAGSYEQYF
TRBJ2-2 TRBV11-1 CASSQKAWSDAGELFF
TRBJ2-7 TRBV5-5 CASSPGGPGVYEQYF
TRBJ2-7 TRBV28 CASSFLSEQYF
TRBJ2-1 TRBV7-9 CASSPVSSYNEQFF
TRBJ1-2 TRBV6-1 CASSEAGGLGYTF
TRBJ1-2 TRBV6-1 CASSEANSYGYTF
TRBJ1-1 TRBV19 CASSSPGQGINTEAFF
TRBJ2-1 TRBV11-3 CASSFTRGEQFF
TRBJ2-7 TRBV30 CAWSVGLAGNYEQYF
TRBJ1-2 TRBV19 CASSTQGLGYGYTF
TRBJ2-3 TRBV30 CAWGTDHTQYF
TRBJ1-2 TRBV4-1 CASSQFLGTAVF
TRBJ1-3 TRBV18 CASSLQTGVGNTIYF
TRBJ2-1 TRBV27 CASSLDSGGNEQFF
TRBJ1-1 TRBV11-1 CASSSTGPNTEAFF
TRBJ1-6 TRBV27 CASSLQVTSTLHF
TRBJ2-1 TRBV2 CASRALGGSYNEQFF
TRBJ1-2 TRBV24-1 CATSDLYRGGYTF
TRBJ1-5 TRBV12-2 CASRLALWRQGLQPQHF
TRBJ2-7 TRBV5-4 CASSLSTVAGGIHEQYF
TRBJ2-3 TRBV7-2 CASSYGGLSGVADTQYF